One and the same sample provided the 28 T cell receptor beta chains below, sequenced in a study of blood T cell repertoires in COVID-19. Repertoires were generated with immunoSEQ multiplex PCR, while TCRdb's copy carries only in-frame clones and drops some. The data contain a few hundred thousand clones, about 81% of them singletons. Input material: PBMCs or T cells enriched from blood (not recorded which). The receptor source for this set is a man aged 40-50 years who had recovered from COVID-19.

This chain joins TRBV4-1 and TRBJ1-6; 10 bases are shared with TRBD1. The CDR3 spans 15 residues. V shed 1 base, J shed 13 bases, and the junction held 7 bases outside the gene matches. Germline V lookup: CDR1 MGHRA, CDR2 YSYEKL. CDR3 coding DNA: TGCGCCAGCAGCCAAGGACAGGGGGCACCCTCGCCCCTCCACTTT. This translates into CASSQGQGAPSPLHF.

J is TRBJ1-6 and V is TRBV6-5; 8 nucleotides align to TRBD1. Looked up from germline, CDR1 is MNHEY and CDR2 is SVGAGI. The CDR3 sequence is 14 residues long. The V and J ends lost 1 base and 7 bases, in that order; junction bases with no gene match: 0. The CDR3 DNA follows: TGTGCCAGCAGTTACTACAGGGGGAATTCACCCCTCCACTTT. Translation: CASSYYRGNSPLHF.

The chain employs TRBV5-8 and TRBJ1-2, with D maybe TRBD1 (6 bases). Looked up from germline, CDR1 is SGHTS and CDR2 is YDEGEE. The V and J ends lost 3 bases and 4 bases respectively, with 13 bases between them. This CDR3 has 14 amino acids. CDR3 bases: TGTGCCAGCAGCTCACAGGGAATTAGCTATGGCTACACCTTC. Protein sequence: CASSSQGISYGYTF.

The chain couples TRBV27 to TRBJ1-1, with 8 nucleotides matching TRBD1. This CDR3 comprises 16 residues. CDR1 is MNHEY and CDR2 is SMNVEV in the germline V gene (reference sequence). The ends lost 1 base at V and 10 bases at J; junction bases unmatched: 14. CDR3 nucleotide sequence: TGTGCCAGCAGTTTATTTCGGCAGGGGGCTTTAATTGGAGCTTTCTTT. Translating it yields CASSLFRQGALIGAFF.

The rearrangement joins TRBV25-1 to TRBJ2-4; D is ambiguous. The CDR3 totals 11 residues. CDR1 and CDR2 from the germline V gene are MGHDK and SYGVNS. V lost 1 base to trimming and J lost 10 bases, with 5 bases between them. In DNA, the CDR3 is TGTGCCAGCAGTGAATTATTAATTCAGTACTTC. Amino acids: CASSELLIQYF.

The J gene is TRBJ2-7, the V gene TRBV5-1; the match to TRBD2 covers 13 bases. Germline CDR1 is SGHRS and CDR2 is YFSETQ. V dropped 0 bases and J dropped 6; count of bases not matched to a gene: 6. This CDR3 spans 16 amino acids. The CDR3 spells CASSLGTSGSKSEQYF. The CDR3 DNA reads as TGCGCCAGCAGCTTGGGGACTAGCGGGAGTAAGAGCGAGCAGTACTTC.

The chain recombines TRBV30 with TRBJ2-7; a possible D gene is TRBD1 (5 bases). Germline V gene sequence: CDR1 GTSNPN, CDR2 SVGIG (reference sequence). The CDR3 runs 13 residues. Trimming left V 0 bases short and J 3 bases short, with 9 bases between. The CDR3 coding sequence is TGTGCCTGGAGTGTACCAGGGAACTACGAGCAGTACTTC. This gives the protein CAWSVPGNYEQYF.

This chain's CDR3 is CASSFVLNTEAFF. The DNA for the CDR3 is TGTGCCAGCAGCTTCGTTCTTAACACTGAAGCTTTCTTT. The V and J genes are TRBV5-6 and TRBJ1-1; D is unclear. Trimming left V 2 bases short and J 2 bases short, with 7 bases between. This CDR3 has 13 amino acids. CDR1 SGHDT and CDR2 YYEEEE come from the germline V gene.

This clone has more than one count but fewer than ten. The chain couples TRBV7-9 to TRBJ1-1, with 7 nucleotides matching TRBD1. Looked up from germline, CDR1 is SEHNR and CDR2 is FQNEAQ (reference sequence). The CDR3 is 15 residues long. J lost 2 bases, V lost 7 bases, and 10 bases had no gene match. In nucleotides, the CDR3 is TGTGCCAGCACCGGAGGAAGGGACAGAAACACTGAAGCTTTCTTT. It codes for CASTGGRDRNTEAFF.

This clone showed up just once. This chain joins TRBV4-2 and TRBJ2-3, with 8 bases that match TRBD2. The length of the CDR3 is 17 residues. Per germline, CDR1 LGHNA and CDR2 YNFKEQ. V lost 5 bases to trimming and J lost 0 bases; unmatched junction nucleotides: 10. The chain's CDR3 is CASSERDSGDSTDTQYF. Here the CDR3 DNA reads TGTGCCAGCAGCGAGAGGGATAGCGGGGATAGCACAGATACGCAGTATTTT.

This chain connects TRBV3-1 (or the pseudogene TRBV3-2) to TRBJ1-3; the D is unclear. Germline CDR1 and CDR2: LGHDT and YNNKEL (reference sequence). This CDR3 is 16 amino acids long. V was clipped by 4 bases and J by 4 bases, with 17 bases between them. CDR3 coding DNA: TGTGCCAGCAGCCTGGGCACGGCCTCCGTCGGAAACACCATATATTTT. Protein: CASSLGTASVGNTIYF.

The chain has TRBV7-2 and TRBJ1-2, with 8 bases identical to TRBD1. Germline-derived CDR1 and CDR2 are SGHTA and FQGNSA. V shed 6 bases and J 1 base; nucleotides not matched to a gene: 16. CDR3 length equals 18 residues. CDR3 sequence reads: CASSFIRDRLKINYGYTF. In DNA form, the CDR3 reads TGTGCCAGCAGTTTTATCCGGGACAGGCTTAAAATTAACTATGGCTACACCTTC.

This clone was recorded only once. The rearrangement uses TRBV3-1 (or the pseudogene TRBV3-2) and TRBJ1-5, with D uncertain. The CDR3 sequence is 14 residues long. Per germline, CDR1 LGHDT and CDR2 YNNKEL (reference sequence). The germline V and J ends were trimmed by 1 base and 6 bases, with 10 bases remaining between them. In nucleotides, the CDR3 is TGTGCCAGCAGCCAAGGACTGGAGGGTCAGCCCCAGCATTTT. Its protein product is CASSQGLEGQPQHF.

The chain employs TRBV12-5 and TRBJ1-6, with a tentative D call TRBD1 (5 bases). Germline values: CDR1 LGHNT, CDR2 FRNRAP. This CDR3 contains 14 residues. The CDR3 coding sequence is TGTGACCAAACAGGCGGCGGGGAAGATTCACCCCTCCACTTT. It translates to CDQTGGGEDSPLHF.

This chain joins TRBV25-1 and TRBJ1-1, with D perhaps matching TRBD1 (5 bases). Per germline, CDR1 MGHDK and CDR2 SYGVNS. This CDR3 spans 15 amino acids. Trimming left V 7 bases short and J 3 bases short, with 18 bases between. The CDR3 coding sequence is TGTGCCAGCAATACAAGGGAGGGGTTGCACACTGAAGCTTTCTTT. Protein product: CASNTREGLHTEAFF. The variable domain in full, completed from reference TRBV25-1 and TRBJ1-1, reads EADIYQTPRYLVIGTGKKITLECSQTMGHDKMYWYQQDPGMELHLIHYSYGVNSTEKGDLSSESTVSRIRTEHFPLTLESARPSHTSQYLCASNTREGLHTEAFFGQGTRLTVV.

This clone was seen a few times. This chain uses TRBV18 with TRBJ2-7, with 12 bases fitting TRBD2. The trim removed 3 bases at V and 7 bases at J, leaving 4 bases unmatched. Per the germline V gene, CDR1 is KGHSH and CDR2 is LQKENI. There are 14 residues in the CDR3. CDR3 sequence reads: CASSPSGLAGEQYF. The CDR3 coding sequence is TGTGCCAGCTCACCTTCGGGACTAGCGGGTGAGCAGTACTTC.

J is TRBJ1-2 and V is TRBV2; D is unclear. This CDR3 contains 14 residues. Germline CDR1 SNHLY, CDR2 FYNNEI. The V end lost 2 bases, the J end lost 7 bases, and 14 bases lay between the germline ends. For the CDR3, the DNA is TGTGCCAGCAGTGAAACGGGAAGTGGGCGTGGCTACACCTTC. This encodes CASSETGSGRGYTF.

The chain employs TRBV6-1 and TRBJ1-2; no firm D call. Trimming removed 3 bases from V and 0 bases from J, with 8 bases in between. The germline gives CDR1 MNHNS, CDR2 SASEGT. The CDR3 sequence is 14 residues long. This chain's CDR3 is CASSETTTNYGYTF. As DNA, the CDR3 is TGTGCCAGCAGTGAGACGACAACTAACTATGGCTACACCTTC.

V is TRBV6-6 and J is TRBJ1-5; 7 positions match TRBD1. Germline trimming cut 4 bases from V and 6 bases from J; bases unmatched to any gene: 6. CDR3 size: 14 residues. Germline V gives CDR1 MNHNY, CDR2 SVGAGI (reference sequence). Here the CDR3 reads CASSSTGLSQPQHF. For the CDR3, the DNA is TGTGCCAGCAGTTCGACAGGGTTAAGTCAGCCCCAGCATTTT.

This rearrangement joins TRBV20-1 to TRBJ1-6; D gene unclear. The CDR3 spans 17 residues. Germline CDR1 and CDR2: DFQATT and SNEGSKA (reference sequence). The V end lost 3 bases, the J end lost 2 bases, and 17 bases lay between the germline ends. The CDR3 loop reads CSASRGLAGTYNSPLHF. The CDR3 region has the DNA TGCAGTGCTAGTCGAGGTCTGGCGGGGACCTATAATTCACCCCTCCACTTT.

This chain uses TRBV21-1 with TRBJ1-6. TRBV21-1 is a pseudogene. The length of the CDR3 is 16 residues. The CDR3 protein is CASSKSGGGYNSPLHF. The CDR3 DNA is TGTGCCAGCAGCAAGTCGGGGGGCGGCTATAATTCACCCCTCCACTTT.

J is TRBJ2-2 and V is TRBV4-1, with a tentative D call TRBD1 (5 bases). The CDR3 is made up of 16 amino acids. Germline loops: CDR1 MGHRA, CDR2 YSYEKL. Trimming pared 3 bases from V and 2 bases from J, leaving 13 bases between. CDR3 sequence (DNA): TGCGCCAGCAGCCACCCTGACAGCATCAACACCGGGGAGCTGTTTTTT. As protein: CASSHPDSINTGELFF.

The gene calls are TRBV28 and TRBJ2-5; 9 bases match TRBD2. The germline CDR1 and CDR2 sequences are MDHEN and SYDVKM. CDR3 size: 15 residues. The J segment lost 5 bases and the V segment lost 5 bases, leaving 9 bases of the junction unmatched. Here the CDR3 reads CASSPTIAGAETQYF. The CDR3 nucleotides read TGTGCCAGCAGTCCGACCATAGCGGGGGCGGAGACCCAGTACTTC.

V and J are TRBV11-2 and TRBJ1-4, with a weak D call TRBD1 (6 bases). The CDR3 is 17 residues long. CDR1 and CDR2 from the germline V gene are SGHAT and FQNNGV. The V end lost 1 base, the J end lost 2 bases, and 14 bases lay between the germline ends. The CDR3 DNA sequence: TGTGCCAGCAGCTTAGGGATTTACACAGGGACTAATGAAAAACTGTTTTTT. This translates into CASSLGIYTGTNEKLFF.

This clone has only one observation. V gene TRBV18 combines with J gene TRBJ2-1, with 10 bases that match TRBD2. The CDR3 totals 15 residues. Germline-derived CDR1 and CDR2 are KGHSH and LQKENI. Trimming took 4 bases from V and 9 from J; bases not matched to a gene: 9. The CDR3 DNA follows: TGTGCCAGCTCACTTCAAGCGGGGGGGAATGGTGAGCAGTTCTTC. Amino acids: CASSLQAGGNGEQFF.

This chain links TRBV12-3 or TRBV12-4 with TRBJ1-1, with unresolved D. The CDR3 extends over 12 amino acids. Trimming took off 3 bases at V and 2 bases at J, with 4 bases between the two ends. CDR3 residues: CASSLLNTEAFF. The CDR3, as DNA: TGTGCCAGCAGTTTGCTAAACACTGAAGCTTTCTTT.

This chain connects TRBV24-1 to TRBJ1-5, with 7 bases lining up with TRBD1. V trimming: 7 bases; J trimming: 6 bases; junction bases outside the gene matches: 5. Germline-derived CDR1 and CDR2 are KGHDR and SFDVKD. CDR3 size: 13 residues. CDR3 DNA: TGTGCCACCAGCAGGGGGAGCGGTCAGCCCCAGCATTTT. This codes for CATSRGSGQPQHF.

Regarding this clone: This same CDR3 is encoded by further DNA sequences in the sample. The CDR3 coding sequence is TGTGCCAGCAGCGCCTACACCGGGGAGCTGTTTTTT. Translated: CASSAYTGELFF. The J gene is TRBJ2-2, the V gene TRBV9; D remains unclear. The V end lost 3 bases, the J end lost 3 bases, and 3 bases lay between the germline ends. The CDR3 loop spans 12 amino acids. Germline V lookup: CDR1 SGDLS, CDR2 YYNGEE.